The 6 T cell receptor beta chains given below trace back to one sample, sequenced in a study of T cell responses to AZD1222 COVID-19 vaccine. The repertoire was sequenced with immunoSEQ multiplex PCR; TCRdb's copy has only in-frame clones and lacks some. The table lists under 130,000 clones, 92% of them singletons, with roughly 1.3% in the top ten. This specimen consisted of peripheral blood, obtained on day 0 of AZD1222 vaccination. The receptors stem from an adult in good health.

This chain connects TRBV11-3 to TRBJ1-2, with D possibly being TRBD1 (5 bases). CDR1 is SGHNT and CDR2 is YENEEA in the germline V gene. Between the trimmed V and J ends, which lost 2 bases and 8 bases, there was a span of 9 bases. The CDR3 length is 12 residues. The CDR3: CASSLSGKGYTF. The CDR3 DNA is TGTGCCAGCAGCTTATCAGGGAAGGGCTACACCTTC.

The DNA of the CDR3 is TGTGCCAGCAGTGAGGCTAGCGGGGCCACAGATACGCAGTATTTT. This sequence encodes CASSEASGATDTQYF. V is TRBV2 and J is TRBJ2-3; 9 bases are shared with TRBD2. Germline V gene lookup returns CDR1 SNHLY and CDR2 FYNNEI. This CDR3 contains 15 residues. With 3 bases clipped from V and 2 bases from J, the junction kept 3 bases outside the gene matches.

This clone was seen a single time. This sequence joins TRBV18 and TRBJ2-1; 10 positions agree with TRBD2. This CDR3 has 15 residues. Looked up from germline, CDR1 is KGHSH and CDR2 is LQKENI. J was trimmed by 5 bases and V by 2 bases; bases with no gene match: 3. In DNA form, the CDR3 reads TGTGCCAGCTCACCATCACTAGCGGGGAACAATGAGCAGTTCTTC. Amino acid sequence: CASSPSLAGNNEQFF.

V usage is TRBV27 and J usage is TRBJ2-2; D gene uncertain. Trimming removed 1 base at V and 4 bases at J, with 10 bases between. Germline V gene sequence: CDR1 MNHEY, CDR2 SMNVEV (reference sequence). The CDR3 totals 15 residues. The CDR3 loop reads CASSLFWQTTGELFF. In DNA, the CDR3 is TGTGCCAGCAGTTTATTTTGGCAGACCACCGGGGAGCTGTTTTTT.

J is TRBJ1-3 and V is TRBV11-2; D is unclear. Germline V lookup: CDR1 SGHAT, CDR2 FQNNGV. Trimming shortened V by 2 bases and J by 0 bases, and 11 bases separated the two germline ends. The CDR3 is 16 residues long. The CDR3 DNA is TGTGCCAGCAGCTTACAGACCCACGTCTCTGGAAACACCATATATTTT. Its protein is CASSLQTHVSGNTIYF.

This clone was counted once. The V and J genes are TRBV9 and TRBJ2-1, with D perhaps TRBD1 or TRBD2 (5 bases each). The CDR3 has 15 amino acids. V shed 3 bases and J shed 1 base, with 11 bases lying between them. Germline lookup yields CDR1 SGDLS and CDR2 YYNGEE. The CDR3 DNA is TGTGCCAGCAGCGCCGAGGGACCATCCTACAATGAGCAGTTCTTC. Translating it yields CASSAEGPSYNEQFF.